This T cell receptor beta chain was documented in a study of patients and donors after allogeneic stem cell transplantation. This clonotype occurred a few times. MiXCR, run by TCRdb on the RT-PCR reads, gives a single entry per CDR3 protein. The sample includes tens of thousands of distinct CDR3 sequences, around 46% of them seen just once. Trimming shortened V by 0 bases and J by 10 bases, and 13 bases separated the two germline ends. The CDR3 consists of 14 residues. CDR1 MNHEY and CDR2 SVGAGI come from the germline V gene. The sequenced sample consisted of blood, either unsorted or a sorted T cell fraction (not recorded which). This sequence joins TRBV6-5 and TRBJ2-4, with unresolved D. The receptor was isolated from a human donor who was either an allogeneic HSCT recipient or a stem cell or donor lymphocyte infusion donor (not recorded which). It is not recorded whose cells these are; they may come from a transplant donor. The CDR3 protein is CASSYSKLGLIQYF. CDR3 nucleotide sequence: TGTGCCAGCAGTTACTCGAAATTAGGGCTTATTCAGTACTTC.